Listed below are T cell receptor beta chains from one sample, sequenced in a study of blood T cell repertoires in COVID-19. Method: immunoSEQ multiplex PCR; TCRdb's copy keeps in-frame clones and lacks some. Of about 200,000 clones detected, 70% to 90% appear once; the ten largest clones hold approximately 5.9%. The specimen was peripheral blood. The source of these receptors is a man older than 75 with acute or convalescent COVID-19. Both conserved end residues are part of each CDR3. D genes are given only for firm matches. Clone size is stated in some rows and not others, as once, few, many or a class when expanded.

j_gene	v_gene	d_gene	abundance	CDR3aa	CDR3nt
TRBJ1-1	TRBV19	NA	NA	CASSIEGADTEAFF	TGTGCCAGTAGTATAGAGGGGGCGGACACTGAAGCTTTCTTT
TRBJ2-1	TRBV6-1	TRBD2	once	CASSVRAGAADNEQFF	TGTGCCAGCAGTGTTCGAGCGGGAGCGGCGGACAATGAGCAGTTCTTC
TRBJ2-7	TRBV10-3	TRBD1	NA	CAISVGQGEQYF	TGTGCCATCAGCGTTGGACAGGGCGAGCAGTACTTC
TRBJ2-1	TRBV10-3	NA	once	CAISESADEQFF	TGTGCCATCAGTGAGTCGGCGGATGAGCAGTTCTTC
TRBJ1-1	TRBV3-1/TRBV3-2	NA	NA	CASSQGRTEAFF	TGTGCCAGCAGCCAAGGTCGTACTGAAGCTTTCTTT
TRBJ2-1	TRBV18	TRBD2	NA	CASSMKRRENSNEQFF	TGTGCCAGCTCAATGAAACGGCGGGAGAATAGCAATGAGCAGTTCTTC
TRBJ2-5	TRBV11-3	NA	NA	CASSHYEGGETQYF	TGTGCCAGCAGCCACTATGAGGGTGGAGAGACCCAGTACTTC
TRBJ1-5	TRBV19	NA	NA	CASSRRNRDGQPQHF	TGTGCCAGTAGTAGGCGCAACAGGGACGGTCAGCCCCAGCATTTT
TRBJ2-1	TRBV28	TRBD2	NA	CASSGGAASSYNEQFF	TGTGCCAGCAGCGGGGGGGCGGCAAGCTCCTACAATGAGCAGTTCTTC
TRBJ2-1	TRBV27	NA	NA	CASSSGSHYNEQFF	TGTGCCAGCAGTTCCGGGTCCCACTACAATGAGCAGTTCTTC
TRBJ2-5	TRBV7-2	NA	NA	CASSLLPRKLVSAQYF	TGTGCCAGCAGCCTCCTGCCCCGTAAACTAGTAAGCGCCCAGTACTTC
TRBJ2-3	TRBV6-2/TRBV6-3	TRBD2	NA	CASSYRLFGGEVTTDTQYF	TGTGCCAGCAGTTACCGGCTATTCGGGGGGGAGGTAACCACAGATACGCAGTATTTT
TRBJ2-5	TRBV10-2	TRBD2	NA	CASSAYGLAQETQYF	TGCGCCAGCAGCGCATATGGACTAGCCCAAGAGACCCAGTACTTC
TRBJ2-5	TRBV19	TRBD1	NA	CASSTPRGLFETQYF	TGTGCCAGTAGTACGCCCAGGGGGCTGTTCGAGACCCAGTACTTC
TRBJ1-2	TRBV27	TRBD1	few	CASSWGTGPYGYTF	TGTGCCAGCAGTTGGGGGACAGGACCCTATGGCTACACCTTC
TRBJ2-3	TRBV9	TRBD1	NA	CASSVAFRTGGSDTQYF	TGTGCCAGCAGCGTAGCATTCCGGACAGGGGGTTCAGATACGCAGTATTTT
TRBJ2-3	TRBV5-1	NA	NA	CASRPLSGSTDTQYF	TGCGCCAGCAGGCCCTTGAGCGGGTCCACAGATACGCAGTATTTT
TRBJ2-3	TRBV19	NA	NA	CASSMGRTSTDTQYF	TGTGCCAGTAGTATGGGGAGAACTAGCACAGATACGCAGTATTTT
TRBJ1-4	TRBV6-5	NA	NA	CASSYSREATNEKLFF	TGTGCCAGCAGTTACTCGCGGGAAGCAACTAATGAAAAACTGTTTTTT
TRBJ1-1	TRBV5-1	TRBD1	NA	CASRRTGATEAFF	TGCGCCAGCAGGCGAACAGGGGCCACTGAAGCTTTCTTT
TRBJ2-7	TRBV18	NA	NA	CASSPPNSWSSYEQYF	TGTGCCAGCTCACCACCGAATAGTTGGAGCTCCTACGAGCAGTACTTC
TRBJ2-7	TRBV27	TRBD2	NA	CASSLFSGSNYEQYF	TGTGCCAGCAGTTTGTTTAGCGGGAGTAATTACGAGCAGTACTTC
TRBJ1-1	TRBV29-1	NA	NA	CSGAGEGTYTEAFF	TGCAGCGGCGCGGGGGAGGGGACATACACTGAAGCTTTCTTT
TRBJ2-7	TRBV6-2/TRBV6-3	TRBD2	NA	CASSTTAALAGNEQYF	TGTGCCAGCAGTACCACCGCCGCACTAGCGGGAAACGAGCAGTACTTC
TRBJ1-1	TRBV28	NA	NA	CASSSPPGHTEAFF	TGTGCCAGCAGTTCTCCTCCAGGTCACACTGAAGCTTTCTTT
TRBJ1-6	TRBV19	TRBD1	once	CASRTGVNSPLHF	TGTGCCAGTAGAACAGGGGTTAATTCACCCCTCCACTTT
TRBJ2-6	TRBV6-2/TRBV6-3	TRBD2	NA	CASSWTRSGANVLTF	TGTGCCAGCAGTTGGACTAGGTCTGGGGCCAACGTCCTGACTTTC
TRBJ2-5	TRBV19	NA	NA	CASSETDTGKETQYF	TGTGCCAGTAGTGAAACCGATACAGGGAAGGAGACCCAGTACTTC
TRBJ1-2	TRBV19	TRBD1	NA	CASSLPTGNYGYTF	TGTGCCAGTAGTTTACCGACAGGGAACTATGGCTACACCTTC
TRBJ2-5	TRBV7-2	NA	NA	CASSLGGQETQYF	TGTGCCAGCAGCCTGGGAGGACAAGAGACCCAGTACTTC
TRBJ2-1	TRBV6-5	TRBD1	NA	CASNTPDRVSNEQFF	TGTGCCAGCAATACCCCGGACAGGGTATCCAATGAGCAGTTCTTC
TRBJ2-5	TRBV5-1	NA	NA	CASSAQTGFQETQYF	TGCGCCAGCAGCGCCCAAACAGGGTTCCAAGAGACCCAGTACTTC
TRBJ2-3	TRBV5-4	NA	NA	CASSFITGDTQYF	TGTGCCAGCAGCTTCATTACGGGAGATACGCAGTATTTT
TRBJ2-3	TRBV7-2	TRBD1	NA	CASSLYRGPTDTQYF	TGTGCCAGCAGCCTCTACAGGGGGCCCACAGATACGCAGTATTTT
TRBJ2-1	TRBV24-1	TRBD1	NA	CATSEQGVNEQFF	TGTGCCACCAGTGAACAGGGGGTGAATGAGCAGTTCTTC
TRBJ2-3	TRBV10-2	NA	NA	CASRTETDTQYF	TGCGCCAGCAGGACTGAAACAGATACGCAGTATTTT
TRBJ2-3	TRBV20-1	TRBD1	NA	CSASTGTGWTDTQYF	TGCAGTGCTAGTACCGGGACAGGGTGGACAGATACGCAGTATTTT
TRBJ1-3	TRBV30	TRBD1	few	CTCTGGSGNTIYF	TGTACCTGTACAGGGGGGTCTGGAAACACCATATATTTT
TRBJ2-5	TRBV28	TRBD2	once	CASSPLGGGSKETQYF	TGTGCCAGCAGTCCCCTCGGGGGGGGGTCGAAAGAGACCCAGTACTTC
TRBJ2-2	TRBV5-4	TRBD2	NA	CASRLAANTGELFF	TGTGCCAGCAGACTAGCGGCGAACACCGGGGAGCTGTTTTTT
TRBJ2-7	TRBV5-5	TRBD1	once	CASSSRQGAYEQYF	TGTGCCAGCAGCAGTAGACAGGGGGCGTACGAGCAGTACTTC
TRBJ1-3	TRBV18	NA	once	CASSPLPPAVGNTIYF	TGTGCCAGCTCACCACTACCCCCCGCGGTCGGAAACACCATATATTTT
TRBJ2-7	TRBV28	TRBD1	NA	CAATDRNHEQYF	TGTGCCGCCACGGACAGGAACCACGAGCAGTACTTC
TRBJ2-2	TRBV7-9	NA	NA	CASSFVGFVGSTGELFF	TGTGCCAGCAGCTTCGTCGGGTTCGTAGGGAGCACCGGGGAGCTGTTTTTT
TRBJ2-7	TRBV28	TRBD1	NA	CASNGFGQGDNEQYF	TGTGCCAGCAACGGGTTCGGACAGGGGGACAACGAGCAGTACTTC
TRBJ1-5	TRBV18	NA	once	CASSQDRNSNQPQHF	TGTGCCAGCTCTCAAGACAGGAATAGCAATCAGCCCCAGCATTTT
TRBJ1-4	TRBV19	NA	few	CASKLSGKDYEKLFF	TGTGCCAGTAAGCTGTCGGGGAAAGATTATGAAAAACTGTTTTTT
TRBJ2-3	TRBV21-1	NA	NA	CASSKAAREGDTQYF	TGTGCCAGCAGCAAAGCTGCCAGGGAGGGAGATACGCAGTATTTT
TRBJ2-1	TRBV12-3/TRBV12-4	NA	NA	CASSLRGYNEQFF	TGTGCCAGCAGTTTACGGGGGTACAATGAGCAGTTCTTC
TRBJ2-3	TRBV5-4	NA	NA	CASSPPGTSTDTQYF	TGTGCCAGCAGCCCTCCCGGGACTAGCACAGATACGCAGTATTTT
TRBJ2-7	TRBV7-9	TRBD1	once	CASSFATGGSYEQYF	TGTGCCAGCAGCTTCGCGACAGGGGGCTCCTACGAGCAGTACTTC
TRBJ1-2	TRBV20-1	NA	NA	CSATGNGGYTF	TGCAGTGCTACCGGAAACGGGGGCTACACCTTC
TRBJ2-5	TRBV7-9	NA	NA	CASRTRTAEETQYF	TGTGCCAGCAGGACCAGGACAGCTGAAGAGACCCAGTACTTC
TRBJ2-3	TRBV6-6	NA	NA	CASSTVGLTDTQYF	TGTGCCAGCAGTACGGTTGGACTCACAGATACGCAGTATTTT